This T cell receptor (beta chain) came from a study of shared clonotypes between healthy human individuals (dated by TCRdb to about 2020). With regard to the full study: A couple of women and a few men aged 18 to 49 years were included in the cohort. For each donor, CD4 naive and CD4 memory were each run on three plates, CD8 naive on two plates, and CD8 memory on one plate. To estimate repertoire size and how much clonotype sharing occurs between individuals, the study deeply sequenced the blood TCR repertoires of about five healthy adults. Libraries were prepared and TCR repertoires were sequenced by different laboratories using diverse techniques, in order to increase sequencing depth and limit assay-specific biases. Leukapheresis yielded between about 0.9 and 8.9 billion PBMCs per donor.

Results and caveats for the whole study, not just this receptor: The genetic and exposure-history diversity represented was limited by the small number of donors. Clonotypes shared by all four sorted-subset donors showed higher generation probabilities than non-shared clonotypes. Naive subsets generally had larger estimated clonotype richness than memory subsets did. Based on pairwise subsampling, the degree of clonotype sharing among donors was expected to be affected by sequencing depth. Only blood was sampled, and tissue TCR repertoires likely differ from those in blood. When several donors were compared, the shared fraction of clonotypes was around 5% for naive CD4, about 4% for naive CD8, 2% to 2.5% for memory CD4, and 0.4% for memory CD8. Incomplete sequencing was indicated by rarefaction of sorted-subset datasets, despite the large sequencing depth.

V is pared back by 3 bases and J by 3 bases, with 15 bases lying between the germline termini. According to the germline V gene (reference sequence), CDR1 reads GTSNPN and CDR2 reads SVGIG. Taken from cysteine to phenylalanine, the CDR3 has 14 residues. Just CDR3 DNA is preserved here, 42 bases in frame from base 1. This clone came up once. Its antigen is currently not known. Within one base of it there is no much larger clone, and no base qualities were kept. For the CD8 naive samples, CD45RO-negative cells were positively selected for CCR7, yielding a CD45RA+CCR7+ population from which TemRA cells were excluded. Donors were healthy HIV-negative adults with no recently reported acute infections or vaccinations. Only Caucasian adults living in Nashville, Tennessee, USA were represented among the donors. After blood collection by leukapheresis, PBMCs were isolated using Ficoll-Histopaque density gradient centrifugation and then cryopreserved in the vapor phase of liquid nitrogen. Purity and quantity of every magnetically sorted T cell population were checked by analytical flow cytometry. Genomic DNA was isolated from each sorted fraction and quantified by UV absorbance on a Nanodrop 2000c.

Using the deep immunoSEQ assay, TCR CDR3 regions were amplified from genomic DNA by multiplex PCR. Extracted genomic DNA from each cell subset was spread evenly across all wells of several immunoSEQ 96-well plates, with each plate serving as a replicate. Each replicate PCR for sorted subsets received roughly 0.2 ug genomic DNA, equal to about 30,000 T cell genomes. Purified libraries were quantified with a Qubit 3.0 fluorometer, sized on a Bioanalyzer 2100, and re-quantified with the KAPA Library Quantification kit. Every immunoSEQ 96-well plate was sequenced on a separate single-read 150-cycle Illumina NextSeq 550 flow cell. As for the authors' bioinformatics: The immunoSEQ output contained only junctional sequences without quality scores, so filtering could not match that applied to full-length reads. To assign V/J genes and CDR3, sequences were annotated against IMGT germline references using PyIR, a Python wrapper for IgBLAST v1.9. Reads with weak V/J assignments (E-value above 1e-6), missing CDR3, stop codons, out-of-frame junctions, or ambiguous translated residues were removed. V3J clonotypes were defined by identical inferred V gene, J gene, and CDR3 amino acid sequence. Percentage overlap between repertoires was calculated by dividing the number of shared unique clonotypes by the size of the smaller repertoire. Three approaches were used to assess repertoire richness: RTK rarefaction, the Chao1 estimator, and Recon v2.1 estimates of unobserved clonotypes. Generation probabilities were computed with OLGA for all TCRbeta clonotypes obtained by the gDNA method from four donors. TCRdb re-hosts the immuneACCESS table, in-frame sequences only. Its copies lack some clones; in the studies checked, an unresolved V gene accounts for under half of them, and the cause for the rest is not known. V, J and clone size were drawn from that table, and D and trimming were deduced from the DNA. Across this sample there are more than 600,000 clones, with approximately 90% seen only once. The ten top clones hold 24% of the sample.

The clonotype was recovered from a man aged 25 to 40 in good health. Sequenced sample: naive CD8+ T cells sorted from blood. In the paper's terms, the cell subset or site label means: CD45RA+CCR7+. The receptor chain draws on TRBV30 and TRBJ2-7; the D gene is tentatively TRBD1 or TRBD2, each matching 5 bases. The DNA sequence is TGTGCCTGGAGACCCTTTCTGGGGGACTACGAGCAGTACTTC. It codes for CAWRPFLGDYEQYF.